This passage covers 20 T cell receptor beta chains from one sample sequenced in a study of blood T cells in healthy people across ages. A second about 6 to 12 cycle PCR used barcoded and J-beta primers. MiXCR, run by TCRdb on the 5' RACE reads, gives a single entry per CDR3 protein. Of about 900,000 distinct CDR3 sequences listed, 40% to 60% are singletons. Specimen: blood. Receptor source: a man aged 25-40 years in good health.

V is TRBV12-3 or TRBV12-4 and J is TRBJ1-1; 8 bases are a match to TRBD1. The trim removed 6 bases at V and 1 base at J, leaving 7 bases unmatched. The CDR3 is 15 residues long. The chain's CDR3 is CASRLTGQGNTEAFF. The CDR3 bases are TGTGCCAGCAGACTCACAGGACAGGGGAACACTGAAGCTTTCTTT.

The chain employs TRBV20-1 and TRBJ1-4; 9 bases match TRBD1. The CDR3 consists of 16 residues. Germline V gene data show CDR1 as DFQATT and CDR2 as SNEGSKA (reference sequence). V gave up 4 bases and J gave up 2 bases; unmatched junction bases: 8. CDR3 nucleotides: TGCAGTGCTATACTTGTGACAGGGGGTACTAATGAAAAACTGTTTTTT. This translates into CSAILVTGGTNEKLFF.

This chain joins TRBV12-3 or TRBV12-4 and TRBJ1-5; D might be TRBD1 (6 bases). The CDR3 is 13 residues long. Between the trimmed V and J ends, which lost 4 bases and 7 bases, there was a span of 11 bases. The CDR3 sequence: CASSYDQGQPQHF. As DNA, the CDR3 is TGTGCCAGCAGTTACGACCAGGGGCAGCCCCAGCATTTT.

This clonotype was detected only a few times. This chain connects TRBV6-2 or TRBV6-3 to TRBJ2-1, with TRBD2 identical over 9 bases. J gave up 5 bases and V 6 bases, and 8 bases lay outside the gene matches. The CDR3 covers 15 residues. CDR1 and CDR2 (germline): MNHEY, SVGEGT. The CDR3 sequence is CASSLLAGPDNEQFF. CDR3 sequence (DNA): TGTGCCAGCAGCCTCCTAGCGGGACCGGACAATGAGCAGTTCTTC.

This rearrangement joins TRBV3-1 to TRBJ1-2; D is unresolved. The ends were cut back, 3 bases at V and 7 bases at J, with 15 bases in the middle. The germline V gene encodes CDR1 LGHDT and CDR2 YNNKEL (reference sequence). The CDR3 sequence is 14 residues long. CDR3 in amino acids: CASSQSAAGVGYTF. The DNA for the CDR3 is TGTGCCAGCAGCCAGAGTGCCGCCGGGGTTGGCTACACCTTC.

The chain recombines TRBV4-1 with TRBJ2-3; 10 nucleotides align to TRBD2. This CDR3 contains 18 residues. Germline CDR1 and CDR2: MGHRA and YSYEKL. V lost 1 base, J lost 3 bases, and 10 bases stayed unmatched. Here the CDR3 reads CASSQGMLAGDQTDTQYF. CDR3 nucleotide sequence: TGCGCCAGCAGCCAAGGTATGCTAGCGGGGGACCAAACAGATACGCAGTATTTT.

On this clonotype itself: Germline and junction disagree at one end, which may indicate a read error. The CDR3 region is CTSISAGAGNEQFF. CDR3 coding DNA: TGTACCAGCATTTCGGCGGGGGCAGGCAATGAGCAGTTCTTC. The rearrangement joins TRBV6-5 to TRBJ2-1, with a possible D match to TRBD2 (7 bases). The germline V gene has CDR1 MNHEY and CDR2 SVGAGI. CDR3 length: 14 amino acids.

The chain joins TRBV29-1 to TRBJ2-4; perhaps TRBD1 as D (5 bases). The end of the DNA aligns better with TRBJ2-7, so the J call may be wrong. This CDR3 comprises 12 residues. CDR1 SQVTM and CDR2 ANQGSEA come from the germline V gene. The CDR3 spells CSSSDSYNEQYF. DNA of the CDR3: TGCAGCTCAAGTGACAGCTACAACGAGCAGTACTTC.

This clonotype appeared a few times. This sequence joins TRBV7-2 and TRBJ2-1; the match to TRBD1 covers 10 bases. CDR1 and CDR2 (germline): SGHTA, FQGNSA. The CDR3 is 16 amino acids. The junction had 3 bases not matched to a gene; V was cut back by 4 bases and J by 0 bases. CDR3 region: CASSSGTGASYNEQFF. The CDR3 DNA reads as TGTGCCAGCAGCTCGGGGACAGGGGCCTCCTACAATGAGCAGTTCTTC.

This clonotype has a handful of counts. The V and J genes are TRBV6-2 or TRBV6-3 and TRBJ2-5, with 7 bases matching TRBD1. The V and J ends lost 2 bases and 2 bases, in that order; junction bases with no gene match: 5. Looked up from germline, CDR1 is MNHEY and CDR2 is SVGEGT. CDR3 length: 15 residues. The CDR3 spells CASSYLRDSQETQYF. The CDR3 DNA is TGTGCCAGCAGTTACCTCCGGGACAGTCAAGAGACCCAGTACTTC.

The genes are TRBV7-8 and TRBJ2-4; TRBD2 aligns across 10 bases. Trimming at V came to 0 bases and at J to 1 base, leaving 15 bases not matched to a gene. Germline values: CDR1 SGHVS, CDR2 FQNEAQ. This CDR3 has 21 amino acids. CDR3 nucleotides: TGTGCCAGCAGCTTAGCGCGCTTAGCTAGCGGGAGTGGATTTGCCAAAAACATTCAGTACTTC. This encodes CASSLARLASGSGFAKNIQYF.

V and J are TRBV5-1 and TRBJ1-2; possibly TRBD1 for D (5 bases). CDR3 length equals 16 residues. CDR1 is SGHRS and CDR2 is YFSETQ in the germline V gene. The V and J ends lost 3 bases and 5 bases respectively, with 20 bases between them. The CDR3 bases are TGCGCCAGCAGCTCGCTGGGACGGGGCCTAGGGTATGGCTACACCTTC. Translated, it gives CASSSLGRGLGYGYTF.

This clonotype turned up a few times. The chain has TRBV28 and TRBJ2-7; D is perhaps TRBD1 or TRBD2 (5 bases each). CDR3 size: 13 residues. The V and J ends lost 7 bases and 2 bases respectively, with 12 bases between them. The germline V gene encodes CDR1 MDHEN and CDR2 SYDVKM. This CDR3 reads CASKRDGTYEQYF. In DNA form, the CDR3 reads TGTGCCAGCAAACGGGACGGCACCTACGAGCAGTACTTC. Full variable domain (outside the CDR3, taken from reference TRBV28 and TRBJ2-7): DVKVTQSSRYLVKRTGEKVFLECVQDMDHENMFWYRQDPGLGLRLIYFSYDVKMKEKGDIPEGYSVSREKKERFSLILESASTNQTSMYLCASKRDGTYEQYFGPGTRLTVT.

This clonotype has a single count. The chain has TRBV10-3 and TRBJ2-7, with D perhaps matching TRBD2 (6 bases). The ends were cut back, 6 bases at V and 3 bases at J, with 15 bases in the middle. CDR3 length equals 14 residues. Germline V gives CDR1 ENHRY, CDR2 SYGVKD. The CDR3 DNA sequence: TGTGCCATCAGGGGCGGGCTAGCGAGCTACGAGCAGTACTTC. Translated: CAIRGGLASYEQYF.

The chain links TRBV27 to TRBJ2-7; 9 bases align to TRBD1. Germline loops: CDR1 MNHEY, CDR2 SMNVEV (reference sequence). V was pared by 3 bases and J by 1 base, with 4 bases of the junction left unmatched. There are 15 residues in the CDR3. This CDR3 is CASSFHGTGSYEQYF. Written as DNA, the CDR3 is TGTGCCAGCAGTTTCCACGGGACAGGGTCCTACGAGCAGTACTTC.

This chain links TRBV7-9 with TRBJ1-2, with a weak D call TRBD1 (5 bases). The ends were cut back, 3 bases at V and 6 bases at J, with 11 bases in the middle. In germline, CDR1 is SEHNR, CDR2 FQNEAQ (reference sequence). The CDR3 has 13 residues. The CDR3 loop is CASSFLGAHGYTF. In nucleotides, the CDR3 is TGTGCCAGCAGCTTTCTCGGGGCTCATGGCTACACCTTC.

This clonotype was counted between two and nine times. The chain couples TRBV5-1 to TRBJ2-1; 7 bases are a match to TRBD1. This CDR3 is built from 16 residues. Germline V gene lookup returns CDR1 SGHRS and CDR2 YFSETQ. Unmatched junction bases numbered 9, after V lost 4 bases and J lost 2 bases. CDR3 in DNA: TGCGCCAGCAGCAGTCCCGGACAGGTCACCTACAATGAGCAGTTCTTC. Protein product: CASSSPGQVTYNEQFF.

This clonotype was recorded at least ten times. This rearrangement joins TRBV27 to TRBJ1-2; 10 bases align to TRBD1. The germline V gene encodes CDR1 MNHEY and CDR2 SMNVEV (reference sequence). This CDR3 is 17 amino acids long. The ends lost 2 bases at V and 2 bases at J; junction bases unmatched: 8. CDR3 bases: TGTGCCAGCAGTTTACGTGGGGACAGGGGTCTGAACTATGGCTACACCTTC. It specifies CASSLRGDRGLNYGYTF.

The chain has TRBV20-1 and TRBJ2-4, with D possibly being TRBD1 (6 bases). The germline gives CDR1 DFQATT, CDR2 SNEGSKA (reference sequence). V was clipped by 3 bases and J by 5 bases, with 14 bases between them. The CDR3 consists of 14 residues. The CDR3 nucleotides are TGCAGTGCTAGGGCCCCAGGGGCACAAAACATTCAGTACTTC. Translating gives CSARAPGAQNIQYF.

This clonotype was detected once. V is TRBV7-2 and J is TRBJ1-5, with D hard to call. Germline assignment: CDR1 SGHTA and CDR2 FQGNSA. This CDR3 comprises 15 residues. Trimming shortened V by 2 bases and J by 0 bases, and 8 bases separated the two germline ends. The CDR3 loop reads CASSLSADSNQPQHF. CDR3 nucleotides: TGTGCCAGCAGCTTATCCGCAGATAGCAATCAGCCCCAGCATTTT.